This is a list of T cell receptor beta chains from one sample in a study of T cells in Graves' hyperthyroidism and ophthalmopathy. Using its own MiXCR run on the multiplex PCR reads, TCRdb lists one record per CDR3 protein. The sample lists hundreds of thousands of distinct CDR3 sequences; 25% were seen once. The material sequenced was blood. The receptors originated from a man aged 45 to 65 with Graves' hyperthyroidism. The CDR3 runs from the conserved cysteine through the conserved F or W. A D gene is named only where the DNA matches it firmly. Clone size is shown for a subset of rows, as once, few, many or a class of expanded clone.

v_gene: TRBV16
d_gene: TRBD1
abundance: few
j_gene: TRBJ1-1
CDR3aa: CASSQAPGQGGSAEAFF
CDR3nt: TGTGCCAGCAGCCAAGCCCCGGGACAGGGGGGTTCCGCTGAAGCTTTCTTT

v_gene: TRBV24-1
d_gene: .
abundance: .
j_gene: TRBJ1-3
CDR3aa: CATSVGAGNTIYF
CDR3nt: TGTGCCACCAGTGTAGGGGCTGGAAACACCATATATTTT

v_gene: TRBV19
d_gene: TRBD2
abundance: .
j_gene: TRBJ2-1
CDR3aa: CASSLAGVFEQFF
CDR3nt: TGTGCCAGTAGTTTAGCGGGAGTCTTTGAGCAGTTCTTC

v_gene: TRBV2
d_gene: .
abundance: .
j_gene: TRBJ1-2
CDR3aa: CASSDQGAKYSYTF
CDR3nt: TGTGCCAGCAGTGACCAGGGCGCGAAATATAGCTACACCTTC

v_gene: TRBV20-1
d_gene: .
abundance: few
j_gene: TRBJ1-1
CDR3aa: CSVRENTEAFF
CDR3nt: TGCAGTGTCAGGGAGAACACTGAAGCTTTCTTT

v_gene: TRBV7-8
d_gene: TRBD1
abundance: .
j_gene: TRBJ2-5
CDR3aa: CASSLRTGPAETQYF
CDR3nt: TGTGCCAGCAGCTTACGGACAGGGCCGGCAGAGACCCAGTACTTC

v_gene: TRBV5-1
d_gene: .
abundance: .
j_gene: TRBJ2-7
CDR3aa: CASRRTGTSGYEQYF
CDR3nt: TGCGCCAGCAGGAGAACCGGGACCTCAGGCTACGAGCAGTACTTC

v_gene: TRBV7-9
d_gene: TRBD2
abundance: many
j_gene: TRBJ2-7
CDR3aa: CASSFPSGTYEQYF
CDR3nt: TGTGCCAGCAGCTTTCCTAGCGGCACCTACGAGCAGTACTTC

v_gene: TRBV7-2
d_gene: TRBD2
abundance: few
j_gene: TRBJ2-3
CDR3aa: CASSVGLARSADTQYF
CDR3nt: TGTGCCAGCAGCGTGGGACTAGCAAGGTCGGCAGATACGCAGTATTTT

v_gene: TRBV4-1
d_gene: TRBD2
abundance: .
j_gene: TRBJ2-1
CDR3aa: CASSQTLAGGPGEQFF
CDR3nt: TGCGCCAGCAGCCAAACCCTAGCGGGAGGGCCAGGTGAGCAGTTCTTC

v_gene: TRBV28
d_gene: .
abundance: few
j_gene: TRBJ1-2
CDR3aa: CASSLNGPPYGYTF
CDR3nt: TGTGCCAGCAGTCTTAACGGTCCACCCTATGGCTACACCTTC

v_gene: TRBV28
d_gene: .
abundance: .
j_gene: TRBJ2-5
CDR3aa: CASSFPAGGETQYF
CDR3nt: TGTGCCAGCAGTTTCCCTGCAGGAGGGGAGACCCAGTACTTC

v_gene: TRBV12-3/TRBV12-4
d_gene: .
abundance: many
j_gene: TRBJ2-3
CDR3aa: CASSFGQDTQYF
CDR3nt: TGTGCCAGCAGTTTCGGACAAGATACGCAGTATTTT

v_gene: TRBV11-3
d_gene: .
abundance: .
j_gene: TRBJ2-1
CDR3aa: CASSSTPLGRVGNEQFF
CDR3nt: TGTGCCAGCAGCTCCACCCCACTAGGGCGCGTCGGAAATGAGCAGTTCTTC

v_gene: TRBV20-1
d_gene: .
abundance: few
j_gene: TRBJ2-5
CDR3aa: CSASWKRQETQYF
CDR3nt: TGCAGTGCTAGCTGGAAGCGGCAAGAGACCCAGTACTTC

v_gene: TRBV11-3
d_gene: TRBD1
abundance: many
j_gene: TRBJ2-7
CDR3aa: CASSPSGTGAYEQYF
CDR3nt: TGTGCCAGCAGCCCATCCGGGACAGGGGCCTACGAGCAGTACTTC

v_gene: TRBV3-1
d_gene: TRBD2
abundance: .
j_gene: TRBJ2-7
CDR3aa: CASTLGTTTYEQYF
CDR3nt: TGTGCCAGCACTCTAGGGACTACTACCTACGAGCAGTACTTC

v_gene: TRBV6-2/TRBV6-3
d_gene: TRBD1
abundance: many
j_gene: TRBJ2-1
CDR3aa: CASSYSKGTGRAYEQFF
CDR3nt: TGTGCCAGCAGTTACTCGAAGGGGACAGGGAGGGCGTATGAGCAGTTCTTC

v_gene: TRBV6-1
d_gene: TRBD1
abundance: .
j_gene: TRBJ2-2
CDR3aa: CASSEPPGQGELFF
CDR3nt: TGTGCCAGCAGTGAGCCTCCGGGACAGGGGGAGCTGTTTTTT

v_gene: TRBV24-1
d_gene: .
abundance: .
j_gene: TRBJ2-5
CDR3aa: CATSARDRVQETQYF
CDR3nt: TGTGCCACCAGTGCCAGGGATAGAGTCCAAGAGACCCAGTACTTC

v_gene: TRBV13
d_gene: .
abundance: .
j_gene: TRBJ1-1
CDR3aa: CASSVEEQMNTEAFF
CDR3nt: TGTGCCAGCAGCGTAGAGGAACAGATGAACACTGAAGCTTTCTTT

v_gene: TRBV7-2
d_gene: .
abundance: many
j_gene: TRBJ2-1
CDR3aa: CASSLGVSRHDEQFF
CDR3nt: TGTGCCAGCAGCTTAGGGGTGAGCCGCCACGATGAGCAGTTCTTC

v_gene: TRBV20-1
d_gene: TRBD2
abundance: .
j_gene: TRBJ2-1
CDR3aa: CSATASGGSYNEQFF
CDR3nt: TGCAGTGCTACAGCCAGCGGGGGTTCCTACAATGAGCAGTTCTTC

v_gene: TRBV4-1
d_gene: TRBD2
abundance: .
j_gene: TRBJ2-3
CDR3aa: CASSQDWGAGGGADTQYF
CDR3nt: TGCGCCAGCAGCCAAGATTGGGGAGCGGGAGGAGGGGCAGATACGCAGTATTTT

v_gene: TRBV6-1
d_gene: .
abundance: few
j_gene: TRBJ2-4
CDR3aa: CASSYEPLALAKNIQYF
CDR3nt: TGTGCCAGCAGTTATGAACCGCTTGCGTTAGCCAAAAACATTCAGTACTTC

v_gene: TRBV7-9
d_gene: TRBD2
abundance: many
j_gene: TRBJ2-1
CDR3aa: CASSLDGGSYNEQFF
CDR3nt: TGTGCCAGCAGCTTAGACGGGGGGAGCTACAATGAGCAGTTCTTC

v_gene: TRBV4-1
d_gene: .
abundance: few
j_gene: TRBJ2-7
CDR3aa: CASSLSPGSTYEQYF
CDR3nt: TGCGCCAGCAGCCTCTCGCCGGGTAGCACCTACGAGCAGTACTTC

v_gene: TRBV15
d_gene: TRBD1
abundance: many
j_gene: TRBJ1-2
CDR3aa: CATSDAGTEGYGYTF
CDR3nt: TGTGCCACCAGCGACGCAGGGACAGAGGGCTATGGCTACACCTTC

v_gene: TRBV20-1
d_gene: TRBD1
abundance: many
j_gene: TRBJ2-7
CDR3aa: CSAREGTARYEQYF
CDR3nt: TGCAGTGCTAGAGAGGGGACAGCCCGCTACGAGCAGTACTTC

v_gene: TRBV6-1
d_gene: .
abundance: .
j_gene: TRBJ1-1
CDR3aa: CASTHAVGVNTEAFF
CDR3nt: TGTGCCAGCACCCATGCGGTCGGGGTGAACACTGAAGCTTTCTTT

v_gene: TRBV11-2
d_gene: TRBD1
abundance: few
j_gene: TRBJ1-4
CDR3aa: CASSLSGRGREKLFF
CDR3nt: TGTGCCAGCAGCTTATCGGGCAGGGGGCGTGAAAAACTGTTTTTT

v_gene: TRBV19
d_gene: TRBD2
abundance: once
j_gene: TRBJ2-5
CDR3aa: CASSIETSGGTQYF
CDR3nt: TGTGCCAGTAGTATAGAGACTAGCGGCGGGACCCAGTACTTC

v_gene: TRBV20-1
d_gene: TRBD2
abundance: few
j_gene: TRBJ2-7
CDR3aa: CSARDPARGSYEQYF
CDR3nt: TGCAGTGCTAGAGACCCAGCGCGGGGGTCCTACGAGCAGTACTTC

v_gene: TRBV18
d_gene: TRBD1
abundance: .
j_gene: TRBJ2-2
CDR3aa: CASSPPGTGFVGELFF
CDR3nt: TGTGCCAGCTCCCCGCCCGGGACAGGGTTCGTCGGGGAGCTGTTTTTT

v_gene: TRBV29-1
d_gene: .
abundance: .
j_gene: TRBJ2-1
CDR3aa: CSVEGTTYNEQFF
CDR3nt: TGCAGCGTTGAAGGCACAACCTACAATGAGCAGTTCTTC

v_gene: TRBV13
d_gene: .
abundance: .
j_gene: TRBJ1-1
CDR3aa: CASSAHWDPSEAFF
CDR3nt: TGTGCCAGCAGCGCCCACTGGGACCCTTCTGAAGCTTTCTTT

v_gene: TRBV11-3
d_gene: TRBD1
abundance: many
j_gene: TRBJ1-1
CDR3aa: CASSSTGGKNTEAFF
CDR3nt: TGTGCCAGCAGTTCAACAGGGGGTAAGAACACTGAAGCTTTCTTT

v_gene: TRBV11-3
d_gene: .
abundance: many
j_gene: TRBJ2-1
CDR3aa: CASSALRSPYNEQFF
CDR3nt: TGTGCCAGCAGCGCGCTTCGATCCCCGTACAATGAGCAGTTCTTC

v_gene: TRBV6-2/TRBV6-3
d_gene: TRBD1
abundance: few
j_gene: TRBJ1-5
CDR3aa: CASSYSGQANQPQHF
CDR3nt: TGTGCCAGCAGTTACTCAGGACAGGCCAATCAGCCCCAGCATTTT

v_gene: TRBV5-5
d_gene: TRBD1
abundance: .
j_gene: TRBJ2-3
CDR3aa: CASSSQGAGTDTQYF
CDR3nt: TGTGCCAGCAGCTCCCAGGGGGCAGGCACAGATACGCAGTATTTT

v_gene: TRBV3-1
d_gene: TRBD1
abundance: .
j_gene: TRBJ1-2
CDR3aa: CASSQSDRGYGYTF
CDR3nt: TGTGCCAGCAGCCAATCGGACAGGGGCTATGGCTACACCTTC

v_gene: TRBV12-3/TRBV12-4
d_gene: TRBD2
abundance: few
j_gene: TRBJ2-7
CDR3aa: CASSYSGRASYEQYF
CDR3nt: TGTGCCAGCAGTTATAGCGGGAGGGCCTCCTACGAGCAGTACTTC

v_gene: TRBV18
d_gene: TRBD1
abundance: few
j_gene: TRBJ1-6
CDR3aa: CASSPGQYNSPLHF
CDR3nt: TGTGCCAGCTCACCGGGACAGTATAATTCACCCCTCCACTTT

v_gene: TRBV25-1
d_gene: TRBD2
abundance: .
j_gene: TRBJ2-1
CDR3aa: CASSEFLIAGANNEQFF
CDR3nt: TGTGCCAGCAGTGAATTCCTCATAGCGGGAGCGAACAATGAGCAGTTCTTC

v_gene: TRBV2
d_gene: .
abundance: .
j_gene: TRBJ2-2
CDR3aa: CASSAQGFGELFF
CDR3nt: TGTGCCAGCAGTGCCCAGGGGTTCGGGGAGCTGTTTTTT

v_gene: TRBV12-3/TRBV12-4
d_gene: .
abundance: .
j_gene: TRBJ1-5
CDR3aa: CASSWGEANQPQHF
CDR3nt: TGTGCCAGCAGTTGGGGAGAGGCCAATCAGCCCCAGCATTTT

v_gene: TRBV28
d_gene: .
abundance: .
j_gene: TRBJ1-4
CDR3aa: CASSFSGKSGKLFF
CDR3nt: TGTGCCAGCAGTTTCTCGGGGAAGTCCGGAAAACTGTTTTTT

v_gene: TRBV7-2
d_gene: .
abundance: many
j_gene: TRBJ2-3
CDR3aa: CASSFAKASTDTQYF
CDR3nt: TGTGCCAGCAGCTTTGCGAAGGCTAGCACAGATACGCAGTATTTT

v_gene: TRBV7-2
d_gene: .
abundance: .
j_gene: TRBJ2-3
CDR3aa: CASSFLVGLGPDTQYF
CDR3nt: TGTGCCAGCAGCTTTTTGGTCGGACTTGGCCCAGATACGCAGTATTTT

v_gene: TRBV20-1
d_gene: TRBD2
abundance: .
j_gene: TRBJ2-3
CDR3aa: CSARGLAATDTQYF
CDR3nt: TGCAGTGCTAGAGGACTAGCGGCCACAGATACGCAGTATTTT

v_gene: TRBV11-2
d_gene: TRBD1
abundance: few
j_gene: TRBJ1-1
CDR3aa: CASSSKTGANTEAFF
CDR3nt: TGTGCCAGCAGCAGTAAGACAGGGGCGAACACTGAAGCTTTCTTT

v_gene: TRBV27
d_gene: .
abundance: few
j_gene: TRBJ1-2
CDR3aa: CASRDSYGYTF
CDR3nt: TGTGCCAGCAGAGACAGCTATGGCTACACCTTC